This T cell receptor beta chain came from a study of cytomegalovirus exposure and HLA in healthy donors. General study results and limits: Presence/absence analyses took donor sequencing depth as roughly uniform.

The PCR was carried out with 60 Vbeta primers and 13 Jbeta primers. Data came from immunoSEQ multiplex PCR; TCRdb stores just in-frame clones and leaves some out. The sample carries about 150,000 clones, approximately 87% recorded once. Trimming pared 4 bases from V and 0 bases from J, leaving 7 bases between. The CDR3 runs to 13 residues. Per germline, CDR1 SGHRS and CDR2 YFSETQ. Turning to this clone: Antigen specificity is unknown.

The receptor was isolated from a man aged 40-50 years in good health and CMV-seronegative. The sample taken for sequencing was PBMCs. J is TRBJ1-1 and V is TRBV5-1; D is ambiguous. CDR3 region: CASSNPVNTEAFF. CDR3 nucleotides: TGCGCCAGCAGCAACCCGGTGAACACTGAAGCTTTCTTT.